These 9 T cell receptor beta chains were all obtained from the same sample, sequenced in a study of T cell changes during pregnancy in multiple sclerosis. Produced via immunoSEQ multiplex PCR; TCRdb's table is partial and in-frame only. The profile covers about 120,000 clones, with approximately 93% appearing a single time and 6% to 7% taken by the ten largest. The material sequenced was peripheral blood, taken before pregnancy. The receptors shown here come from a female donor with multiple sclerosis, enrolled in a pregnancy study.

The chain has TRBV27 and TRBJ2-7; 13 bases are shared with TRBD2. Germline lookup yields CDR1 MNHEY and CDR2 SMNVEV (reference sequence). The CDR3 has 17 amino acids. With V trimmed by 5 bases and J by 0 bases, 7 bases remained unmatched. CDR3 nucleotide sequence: TGTGCCAGCAGTCTCCGACTAGCGGGGGGCCTCTCCTACGAGCAGTACTTC. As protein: CASSLRLAGGLSYEQYF.

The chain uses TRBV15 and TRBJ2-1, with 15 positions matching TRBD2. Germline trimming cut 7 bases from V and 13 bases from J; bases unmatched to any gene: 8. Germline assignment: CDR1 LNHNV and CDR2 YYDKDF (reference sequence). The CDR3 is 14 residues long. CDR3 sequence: CATNPGLAGGTQFF. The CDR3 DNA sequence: TGTGCCACCAACCCGGGACTAGCGGGAGGAACCCAGTTCTTC.

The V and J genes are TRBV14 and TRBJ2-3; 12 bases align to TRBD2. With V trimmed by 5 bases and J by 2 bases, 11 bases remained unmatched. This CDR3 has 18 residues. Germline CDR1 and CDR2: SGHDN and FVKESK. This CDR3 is CASSAPGTSGFYTDTQYF. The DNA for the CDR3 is TGTGCCAGCAGCGCCCCCGGGACTAGCGGGTTTTACACAGATACGCAGTATTTT.

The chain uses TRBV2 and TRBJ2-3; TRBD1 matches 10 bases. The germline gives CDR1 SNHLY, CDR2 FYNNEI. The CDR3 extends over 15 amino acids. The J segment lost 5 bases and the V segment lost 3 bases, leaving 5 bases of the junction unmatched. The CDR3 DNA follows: TGTGCCAGCAGTGAGGACAGGGGGGCAAGAGATACGCAGTATTTT. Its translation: CASSEDRGARDTQYF.

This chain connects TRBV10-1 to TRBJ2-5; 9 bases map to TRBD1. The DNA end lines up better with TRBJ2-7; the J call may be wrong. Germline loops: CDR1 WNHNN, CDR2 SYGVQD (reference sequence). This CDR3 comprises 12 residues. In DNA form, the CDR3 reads TGCGCCGGGTTACAGGGGGCCCTCGAGCAGTACTTC. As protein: CAGLQGALEQYF.

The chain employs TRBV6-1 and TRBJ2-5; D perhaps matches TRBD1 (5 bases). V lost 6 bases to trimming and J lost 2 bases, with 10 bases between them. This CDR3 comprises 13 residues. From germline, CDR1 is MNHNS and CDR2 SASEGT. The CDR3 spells CASSRDRQETQYF. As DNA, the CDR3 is TGTGCCAGCAGCCGAGACAGACAAGAGACCCAGTACTTC.

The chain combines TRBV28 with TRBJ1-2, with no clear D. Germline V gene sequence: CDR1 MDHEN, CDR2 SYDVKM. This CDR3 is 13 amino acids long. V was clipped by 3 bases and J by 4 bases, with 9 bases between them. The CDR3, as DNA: TGTGCCAGCAGTTTTCCACCGAGCTATGGCTACACCTTC. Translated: CASSFPPSYGYTF.

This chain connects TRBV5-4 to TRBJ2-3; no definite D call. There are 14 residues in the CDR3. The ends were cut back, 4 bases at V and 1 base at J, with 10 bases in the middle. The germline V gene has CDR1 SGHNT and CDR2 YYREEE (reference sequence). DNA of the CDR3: TGTGCCAGCAGCGACACGAAGGGCACAGATACGCAGTATTTT. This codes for CASSDTKGTDTQYF.

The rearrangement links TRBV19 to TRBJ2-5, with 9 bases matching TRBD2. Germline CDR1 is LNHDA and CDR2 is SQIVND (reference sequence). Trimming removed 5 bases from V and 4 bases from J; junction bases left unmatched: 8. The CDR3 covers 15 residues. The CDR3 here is CASSVLREGPETQYF. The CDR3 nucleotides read TGTGCCAGTAGTGTGTTGCGGGAGGGCCCAGAGACCCAGTACTTC.